This T cell receptor beta chain was profiled in a study of T cells in Graves' hyperthyroidism and ophthalmopathy. Regarding this clonotype: The antigen is undetermined.

The CDR3 loop spans 13 amino acids. V gave up 4 bases and J gave up 5 bases, with 11 bases separating them. Germline V lookup: CDR1 LNHDA, CDR2 SQIVND (reference sequence). Amplification of TCR beta CDR3 regions used RNA as the template. The HTBI primer set was used in a first-round RT-PCR of the TCR CDR3. One entry per CDR3 protein, called by TCRdb with MiXCR from the multiplex PCR reads. The table records hundreds of thousands of distinct CDR3 sequences, about 14% of them present only once. Study-wide results and limits: Most expanded thyroid clonotypes above 0.001 recurred in blood.

This clonotype was obtained from a woman in her forties or fifties with Graves' ophthalmopathy. Sample: blood. This chain connects TRBV19 to TRBJ2-5; the D gene is possibly TRBD1 (6 bases). CDR3 bases: TGTGCCAGTAGTACAGGGGCCCGCGAGACCCAGTACTTC. This sequence encodes CASSTGARETQYF.